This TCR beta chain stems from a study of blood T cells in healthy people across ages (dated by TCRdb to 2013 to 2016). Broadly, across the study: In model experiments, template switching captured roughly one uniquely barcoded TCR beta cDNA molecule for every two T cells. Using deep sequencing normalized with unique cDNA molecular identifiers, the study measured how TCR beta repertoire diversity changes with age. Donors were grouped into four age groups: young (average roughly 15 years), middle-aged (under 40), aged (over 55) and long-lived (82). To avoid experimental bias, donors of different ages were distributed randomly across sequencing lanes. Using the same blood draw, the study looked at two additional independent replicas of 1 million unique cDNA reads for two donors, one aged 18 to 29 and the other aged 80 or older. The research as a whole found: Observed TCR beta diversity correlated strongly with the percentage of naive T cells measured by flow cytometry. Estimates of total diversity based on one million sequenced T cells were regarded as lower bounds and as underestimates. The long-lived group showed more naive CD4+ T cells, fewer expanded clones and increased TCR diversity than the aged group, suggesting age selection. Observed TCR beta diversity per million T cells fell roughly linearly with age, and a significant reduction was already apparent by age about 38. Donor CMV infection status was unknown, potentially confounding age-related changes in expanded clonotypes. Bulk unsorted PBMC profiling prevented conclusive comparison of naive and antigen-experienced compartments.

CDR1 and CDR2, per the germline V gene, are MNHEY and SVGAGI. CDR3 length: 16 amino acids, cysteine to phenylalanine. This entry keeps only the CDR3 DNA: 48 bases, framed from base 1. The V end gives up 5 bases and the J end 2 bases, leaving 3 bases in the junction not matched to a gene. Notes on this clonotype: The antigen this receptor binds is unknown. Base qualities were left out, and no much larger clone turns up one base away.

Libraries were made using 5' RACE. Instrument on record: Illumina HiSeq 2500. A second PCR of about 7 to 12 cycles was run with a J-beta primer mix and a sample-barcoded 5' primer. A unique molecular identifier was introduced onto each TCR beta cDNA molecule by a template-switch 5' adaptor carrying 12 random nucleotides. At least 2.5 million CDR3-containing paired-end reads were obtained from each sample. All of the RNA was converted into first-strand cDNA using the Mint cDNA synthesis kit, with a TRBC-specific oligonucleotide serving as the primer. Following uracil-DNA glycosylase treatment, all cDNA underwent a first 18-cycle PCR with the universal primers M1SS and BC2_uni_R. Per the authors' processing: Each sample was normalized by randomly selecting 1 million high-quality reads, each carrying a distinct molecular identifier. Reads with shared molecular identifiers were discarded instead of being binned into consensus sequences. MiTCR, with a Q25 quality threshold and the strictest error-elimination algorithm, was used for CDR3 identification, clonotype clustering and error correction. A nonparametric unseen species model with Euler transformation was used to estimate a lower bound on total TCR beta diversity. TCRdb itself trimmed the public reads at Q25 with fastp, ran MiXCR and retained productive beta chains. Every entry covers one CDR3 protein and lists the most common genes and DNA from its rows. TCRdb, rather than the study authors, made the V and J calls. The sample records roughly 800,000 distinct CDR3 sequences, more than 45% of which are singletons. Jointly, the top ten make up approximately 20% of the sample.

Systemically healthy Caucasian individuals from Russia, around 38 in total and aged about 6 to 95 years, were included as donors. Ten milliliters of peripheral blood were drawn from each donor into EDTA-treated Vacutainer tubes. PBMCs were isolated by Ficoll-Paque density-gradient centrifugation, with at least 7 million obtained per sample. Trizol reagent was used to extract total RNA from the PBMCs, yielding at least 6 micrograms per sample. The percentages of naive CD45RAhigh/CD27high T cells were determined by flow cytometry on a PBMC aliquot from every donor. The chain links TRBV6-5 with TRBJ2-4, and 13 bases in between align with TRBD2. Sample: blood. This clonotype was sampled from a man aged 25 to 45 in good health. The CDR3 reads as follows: CASSQLAGGSKNIQYF. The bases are TGTGCCAGCAGTCAACTAGCGGGAGGGTCCAAAAACATTCAGTACTTC.